The source of this T cell receptor beta chain is a study of shared clonotypes between healthy human individuals. CD4+ cells were split into CD45RA+ naive and CD45RA-negative memory subsets. Generated by immunoSEQ multiplex PCR, the TCRdb table keeps only in-frame clones and is missing some. This table holds 850,000 to 1,200,000 clones, approximately 72% found once. A note on this clone: As yet, its antigen is unknown.

Germline V gives CDR1 LNHDA, CDR2 SQIVND (reference sequence). The CDR3 runs to 15 residues. Trimming left V 2 bases short and J 2 bases short, with 12 bases between. Study-level results: Some naive CD4 clonotypes, about 5.5%, turned up in common across several donors.

Sequences were obtained from memory CD4+ T cells sorted from blood. Subset meaning: CD45RA-negative fraction. The chain couples TRBV19 to TRBJ1-2, with D perhaps TRBD1 (6 bases). The receptor was isolated from a man aged 18 to 30 in good health. Written as DNA, the CDR3 is TGTGCCAGTAGTATAATATCAGGACAGAACTATGGCTACACCTTC. Encoded protein: CASSIISGQNYGYTF.